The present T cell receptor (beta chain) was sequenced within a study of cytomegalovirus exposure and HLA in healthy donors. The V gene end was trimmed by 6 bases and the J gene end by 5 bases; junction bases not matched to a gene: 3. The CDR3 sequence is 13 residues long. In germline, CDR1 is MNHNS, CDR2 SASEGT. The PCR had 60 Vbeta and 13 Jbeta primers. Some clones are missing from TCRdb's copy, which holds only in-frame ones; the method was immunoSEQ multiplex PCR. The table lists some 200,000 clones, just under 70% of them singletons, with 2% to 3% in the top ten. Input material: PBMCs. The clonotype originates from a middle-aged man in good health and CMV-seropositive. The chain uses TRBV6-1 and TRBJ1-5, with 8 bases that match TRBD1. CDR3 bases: TGTGCCAGCAGCTCAGGGGGCGATCAGCCCCAGCATTTT. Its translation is CASSSGGDQPQHF.